This T cell receptor (beta chain) was sequenced during a study of vaccination and CD4 T cells after COVID-19. Treatment noted: roughly 11-day PBMC culture with coronavirus spike peptide pools or control peptides (ViraFEST assay). Some 2.2 million PBMCs were grown per well alongside roughly 10 IU/ml IL-2 and roughly 9.3 ug/ml peptide pools. With regard to this clonotype: Its antigen is as yet unknown.

The Oncomine TCR Beta short-read assay was what sequenced the DNA obtained from cultured CD4+ T cells. TCRdb re-analysed the PCR reads in MiXCR, keeping a single row per CDR3 protein. The sample lists 17,000 or so distinct CDR3 sequences; roughly half were seen once. The CDR3 has 13 amino acids. Trimming cost V 3 bases and J 9 bases, with 9 bases left between them. Germline V lookup: CDR1 SGHTA, CDR2 FQGNSA. V and J are TRBV7-2 and TRBJ1-6; D uncertain. This TCR derives from a human donor who had recovered from COVID-19. The sample in question was CD4+ T cells from blood, cultured in vitro, obtained before SARS-CoV-2 vaccination. CDR3 in amino acids: CASSFGYGSPLHF. As DNA, the CDR3 is TGTGCCAGCAGCTTCGGTTATGGTTCACCCCTCCACTTT.